A few counts support the clone carrying this T cell receptor beta chain. Its specificity is unknown. This sample was taken from a study of T cells after yellow fever vaccination. Whole-study findings and limits: Most clones from primary vaccination were detected again post-booster (roughly 96% CD4, roughly 91% CD8). CD4 and CD8 compartments shared a small share of clonotypes, likely from convergent recombination. In FACS-sorted repertoires, abundant clonotypes from the bulk population could appear as contaminants.

This CDR3 is built from 18 residues. With 6 bases clipped from V and 0 bases from J, the junction kept 11 bases outside the gene matches. The germline CDR1 and CDR2 sequences are SGHAT and FQNNGV. Template-switching 5'RACE yielded the TCR cDNA; a universal primer site and UMIs were added in the process. TCRdb itself ran the 5' RACE reads through MiXCR, one entry per CDR3 protein. The repertoire holds under 600,000 distinct CDR3 sequences, with 20% to 25% as singletons. The specimen comprised PBMCs, sampled 21 days after the first yellow fever vaccination. This TCR was sampled from a man in his late teens or twenties who received the YFV17D yellow fever vaccine. The chain uses TRBV11-2 and TRBJ2-6, with 7 bases matching TRBD1. CDR3 residues: CASRSLTGTPSGANVLTF. The CDR3 nucleotides are TGTGCCAGCAGATCACTGACAGGGACCCCCTCTGGGGCCAACGTCCTGACTTTC.